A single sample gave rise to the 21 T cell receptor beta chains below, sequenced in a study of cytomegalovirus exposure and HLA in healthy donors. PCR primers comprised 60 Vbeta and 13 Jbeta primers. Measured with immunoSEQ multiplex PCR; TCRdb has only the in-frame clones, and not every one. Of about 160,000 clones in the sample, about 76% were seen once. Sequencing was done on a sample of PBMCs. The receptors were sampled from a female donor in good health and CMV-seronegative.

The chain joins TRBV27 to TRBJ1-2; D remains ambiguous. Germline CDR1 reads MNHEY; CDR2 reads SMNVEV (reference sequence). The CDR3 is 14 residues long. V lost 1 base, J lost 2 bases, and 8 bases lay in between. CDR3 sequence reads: CASSLYAGNYGYTF. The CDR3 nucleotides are TGTGCCAGCAGTTTATATGCGGGCAACTATGGCTACACCTTC.

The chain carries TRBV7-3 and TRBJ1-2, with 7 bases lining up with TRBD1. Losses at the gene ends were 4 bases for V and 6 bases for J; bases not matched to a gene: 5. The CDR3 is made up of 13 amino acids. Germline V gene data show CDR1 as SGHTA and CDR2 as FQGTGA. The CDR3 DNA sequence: TGTGCCAGCAGCTCGACAGGGAGTCATGGCTACACCTTC. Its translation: CASSSTGSHGYTF.

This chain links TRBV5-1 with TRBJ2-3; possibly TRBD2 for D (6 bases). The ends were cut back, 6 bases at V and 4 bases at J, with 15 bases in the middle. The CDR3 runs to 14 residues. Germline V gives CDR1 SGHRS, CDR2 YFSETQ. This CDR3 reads CASNMATGADTQYF. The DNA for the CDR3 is TGCGCCAGCAATATGGCGACGGGAGCAGATACGCAGTATTTT.

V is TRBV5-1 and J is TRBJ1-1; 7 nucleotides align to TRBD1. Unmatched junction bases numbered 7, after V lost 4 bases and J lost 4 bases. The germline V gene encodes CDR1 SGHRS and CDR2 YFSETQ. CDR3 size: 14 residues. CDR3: CASSLWDSPTEAFF. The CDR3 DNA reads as TGCGCCAGCAGCCTCTGGGACAGTCCCACTGAAGCTTTCTTT.

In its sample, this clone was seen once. CDR3 nucleotides: TGTGCCAGCAGCTTCGCAGGGGGGCCTTACGAGCAGTACTTC. Protein: CASSFAGGPYEQYF. The rearrangement joins TRBV7-9 to TRBJ2-7, with D possibly matching TRBD1 (7 bases). This CDR3 is 14 amino acids long. Per the germline V gene, CDR1 is SEHNR and CDR2 is FQNEAQ (reference sequence). Trimming cost V 3 bases and J 4 bases, with 13 bases left between them. The whole variable domain, remainder taken from reference TRBV7-9 and TRBJ2-7, is DTGVSQNPRHKITKRGQNVTFRCDPISEHNRLYWYRQTLGQGPEFLTYFQNEAQLEKSRLLSDRFSAERPKGSFSTLEIQRTEQGDSAMYLCASSFAGGPYEQYFGPGTRLTVT.

The CDR3: CASSLTGLTGWNEKLFF. The CDR3 DNA is TGTGCCAGCAGCTTAACAGGCCTCACTGGTTGGAATGAAAAACTGTTTTTT. The V gene is TRBV7-8, the J gene TRBJ1-4; the D gene is possibly TRBD1 (5 bases). The V and J ends lost 2 bases and 5 bases respectively, with 18 bases between them. Germline loops: CDR1 SGHVS, CDR2 FQNEAQ. The CDR3 loop spans 17 amino acids.

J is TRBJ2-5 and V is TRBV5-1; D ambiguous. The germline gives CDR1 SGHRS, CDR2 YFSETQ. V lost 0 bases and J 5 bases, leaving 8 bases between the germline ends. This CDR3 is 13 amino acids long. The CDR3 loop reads CASSLVVMETQYF. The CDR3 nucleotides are TGCGCCAGCAGCTTGGTAGTAATGGAGACCCAGTACTTC.

CDR3 amino acids: CASSLGGGGRTDTQYF. CDR3 nucleotides: TGTGCCAGCAGCTTGGGAGGGGGCGGTCGCACAGATACGCAGTATTTT. This rearrangement joins TRBV5-6 to TRBJ2-3; 7 positions match TRBD1. The CDR3 totals 16 residues. Germline V gives CDR1 SGHDT, CDR2 YYEEEE. The V and J ends lost 0 bases and 1 base, in that order; junction bases with no gene match: 5.

The CDR3 here is CASSSTRGNEQFF. In DNA form, the CDR3 reads TGTGCCAGCAGCTCCACTCGAGGGAATGAGCAGTTCTTC. J is TRBJ2-1 and V is TRBV7-2, with TRBD2 as a possible D gene (5 bases). The CDR3 is made up of 13 amino acids. V lost 4 bases and J 7 bases, leaving 11 bases between the germline ends. Germline CDR1 SGHTA, CDR2 FQGNSA.

CDR3 loop: CASSPLDYGYTF. The CDR3 nucleotides read TGTGCCAGCAGCCCCCTAGACTATGGCTACACCTTC. V and J are TRBV7-9 and TRBJ1-2; D not certain. This CDR3 is 12 amino acids long. Trimming pared 5 bases from V and 3 bases from J, leaving 7 bases between. Germline CDR1 is SEHNR and CDR2 is FQNEAQ (reference sequence).

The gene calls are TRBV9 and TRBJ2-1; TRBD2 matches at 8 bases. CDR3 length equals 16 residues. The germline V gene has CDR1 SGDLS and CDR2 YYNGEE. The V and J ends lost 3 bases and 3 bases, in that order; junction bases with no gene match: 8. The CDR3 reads CASSAPREGGYNEQFF. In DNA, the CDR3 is TGTGCCAGCAGCGCCCCCCGGGAGGGGGGCTACAATGAGCAGTTCTTC.

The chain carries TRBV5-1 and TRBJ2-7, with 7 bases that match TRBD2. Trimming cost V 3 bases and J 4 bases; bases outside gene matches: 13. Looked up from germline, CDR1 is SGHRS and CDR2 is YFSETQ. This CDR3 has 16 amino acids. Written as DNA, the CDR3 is TGCGCCAGCAGCTCGCAATCTAGCGGAGGCAGTTACGAGCAGTACTTC. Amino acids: CASSSQSSGGSYEQYF.

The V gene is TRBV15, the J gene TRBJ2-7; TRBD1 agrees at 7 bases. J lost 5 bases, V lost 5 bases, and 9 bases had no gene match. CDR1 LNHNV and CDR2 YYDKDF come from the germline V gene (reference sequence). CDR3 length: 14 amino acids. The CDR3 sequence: CATSQRQGEDEQYF. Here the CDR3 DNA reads TGTGCCACCAGCCAAAGACAGGGTGAGGACGAGCAGTACTTC.

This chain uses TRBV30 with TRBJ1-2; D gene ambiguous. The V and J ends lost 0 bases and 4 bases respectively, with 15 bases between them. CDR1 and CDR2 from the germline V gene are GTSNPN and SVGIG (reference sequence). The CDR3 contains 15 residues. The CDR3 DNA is TGTGCCTGGAGTGTACTTCCGGGTGAGGCCTATGGCTACACCTTC. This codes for CAWSVLPGEAYGYTF.

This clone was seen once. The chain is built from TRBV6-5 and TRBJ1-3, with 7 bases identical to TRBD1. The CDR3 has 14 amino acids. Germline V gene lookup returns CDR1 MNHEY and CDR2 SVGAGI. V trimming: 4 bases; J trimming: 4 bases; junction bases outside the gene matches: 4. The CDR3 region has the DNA TGTGCCAGCAGTTCGACAGGGATCGGAAACACCATATATTTT. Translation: CASSSTGIGNTIYF.

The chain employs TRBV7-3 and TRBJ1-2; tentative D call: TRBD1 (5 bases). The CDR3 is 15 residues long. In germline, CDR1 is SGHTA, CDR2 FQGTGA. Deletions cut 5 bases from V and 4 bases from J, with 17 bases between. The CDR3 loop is CASSPLGAGSYGYTF. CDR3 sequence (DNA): TGTGCCAGCAGCCCTTTAGGGGCCGGGAGCTATGGCTACACCTTC.

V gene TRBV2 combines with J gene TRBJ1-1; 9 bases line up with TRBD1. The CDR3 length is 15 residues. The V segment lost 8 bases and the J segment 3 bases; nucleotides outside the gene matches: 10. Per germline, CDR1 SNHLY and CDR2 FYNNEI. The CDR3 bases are TGTGCCAGCGGCCAACAGGGGGCGCTTGACACTGAAGCTTTCTTT. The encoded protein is CASGQQGALDTEAFF.

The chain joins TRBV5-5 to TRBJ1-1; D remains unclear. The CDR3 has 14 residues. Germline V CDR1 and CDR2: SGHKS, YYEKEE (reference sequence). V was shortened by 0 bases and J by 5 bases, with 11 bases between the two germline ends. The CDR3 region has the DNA TGTGCCAGCAGCTTGGAAGGGAGTGGTACTGAAGCTTTCTTT. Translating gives CASSLEGSGTEAFF. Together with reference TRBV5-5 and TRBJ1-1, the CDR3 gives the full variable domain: DAGVTQSPTHLIKTRGQQVTLRCSPISGHKSVSWYQQVLGQGPQFIFQYYEKEERGRGNFPDRFSARQFPNYSSELNVNALLLGDSALYLCASSLEGSGTEAFFGQGTRLTVV.

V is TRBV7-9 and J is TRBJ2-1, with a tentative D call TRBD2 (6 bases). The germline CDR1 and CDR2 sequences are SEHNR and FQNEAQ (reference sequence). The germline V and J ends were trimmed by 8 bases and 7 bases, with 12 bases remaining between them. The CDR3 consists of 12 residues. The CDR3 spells CASGDSGNEQFF. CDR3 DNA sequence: TGTGCCAGCGGGGACTCAGGGAATGAGCAGTTCTTC. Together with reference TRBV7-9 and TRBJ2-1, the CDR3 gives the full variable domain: DTGVSQNPRHKITKRGQNVTFRCDPISEHNRLYWYRQTLGQGPEFLTYFQNEAQLEKSRLLSDRFSAERPKGSFSTLEIQRTEQGDSAMYLCASGDSGNEQFFGPGTRLTVL.

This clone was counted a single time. Here the CDR3 reads CAWSILGQGITF. In nucleotides, the CDR3 is TGTGCCTGGAGTATTTTGGGACAGGGGATCACCTTC. V gene TRBV30 combines with J gene TRBJ1-2, with TRBD1 matching over 10 bases. Germline values: CDR1 GTSNPN, CDR2 SVGIG (reference sequence). V lost 2 bases, J lost 13 bases, and 7 bases stayed unmatched. The CDR3 runs 12 residues.

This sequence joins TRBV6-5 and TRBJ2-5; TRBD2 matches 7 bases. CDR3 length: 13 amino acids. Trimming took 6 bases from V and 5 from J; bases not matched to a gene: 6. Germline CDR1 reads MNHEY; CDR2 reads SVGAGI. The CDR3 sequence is CASSPGTKETQYF. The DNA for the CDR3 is TGTGCCAGCAGCCCCGGGACTAAGGAGACCCAGTACTTC.